Described below is a single T cell receptor (beta chain) sequence and its context. This clone came up many times. The antigen it recognizes is unknown. The read is 3 residues too short to cover the CDR3 end, so that end is filled in from the germline J gene. This sample is part of a study of T cell clonality in common variable immunodeficiency (dated by TCRdb to about 2015). Most CVID patients and most healthy controls were of Caucasian heritage. From each donor, roughly 5 to 8.5 ml of heparinized peripheral whole blood was collected. Genomic DNA from adults with common variable immune deficiency (CVID) and from healthy adult controls was the source for sequencing TCRbeta CDR3 repertoires. There were approximately 22 healthy adult volunteers in the control group (12 female and about ten male), ranging in age from roughly 23 to 70 years, with a mean age of around 36. To isolate peripheral blood mononuclear cells, diluted blood was subjected to density centrifugation over Hypaque 1077 or Ficoll-Paque. Genomic DNA was obtained from unsorted mononuclear cells using either Qiagen column purification or a centrifugation-based method.

The junction shows trimming of 8 bases on V and 4 bases on J, and the gene matches do not reach 13 bases of it. Including cysteine and phenylalanine, the CDR3 has 17 amino acids. The CDR3 was read in part: 42 bases, with the frame set at base 1. Taken from the germline V gene, the CDR1 and CDR2 loops are KGHDR and SFDVKD. For sequencing, equivalent amounts of genomic DNA were input from CVID and control samples. For every sample, a 60 bp segment covering the rearranged TCRbeta CDR3 region was amplified and then sequenced. The immunoSEQ assay, a bias-corrected multiplex PCR combined with high-throughput sequencing, was used to amplify TCRbeta. The original pipeline was this. Every unique nucleotide sequence was considered a clone and was annotated with V, D and J genes, copy number and frequency. Sequences were labeled productive if in frame, and non-productive if out of frame or containing stop codons. As previously described, clonality was computed from Shannon's entropy. The predicted amino acid sequences of productive clones were used to derive the mean CDR3 Kyte-Doolittle hydropathy. Scaled V gene usage was hierarchically clustered using Manhattan distance and complete linkage with the R hclust function. Clone sharing by CDR3 amino acid sequence was assessed by resampling 12 repertoires per group over 100 rounds. Repertoires were searched for 70 published EBV-specific and 200 to 300 published CMV-specific TCRbeta sequences. After two CVID samples that produced fewer than 10,000 sequences were dropped from the analysis, some 43 CVID repertoires remained. This immuneACCESS table, as held by TCRdb, lists in-frame sequences with V and J called but not all clones. Of the missing ones, under half trace to an unresolved V gene in checked studies; the others have no known cause. D and trimming were read from the DNA, whereas the V and J calls and clone size are those reported in that table. There are 35,000 to 50,000 clones in this sample, and none of them is a singleton. Jointly, the top ten make up approximately 0.68% of the sample.

Results and caveats for the whole study, not just this receptor: Healthy controls shared more TCRbeta clones with each other than CVID subjects shared among themselves (p < 0.0001). According to the authors, figuring out what caused the increased clonality in CVID would require sequencing the repertoires of T cell subpopulations. Although equal DNA input was used, an average of about 81,820 unique sequences per sample was obtained for controls, compared with approximately 32,000 for CVID samples. CVID TCRbeta sequences were reported to have fewer deletions and N-nucleotide insertions and to lack highly modified clones with 13 or more V deletions. Correlations of repertoire features with clinical complications were constrained by heterogeneity among patients within the CVID cohort. Compared with healthy controls, CVID subjects showed increased TCRbeta clonality (t-test p = 0.018), a feature most characteristic of about a third of subjects.

The sequence came from a person between 18 and 70 years old in good health. The receptor chain draws on TRBV24-1 and TRBJ2-2, and TRBD1 matches 9 of the central bases. Sample: peripheral blood mononuclear cells. The CDR3 region: CATKEAPGQGGTGELFF. Incomplete CDR3 DNA: TGTGCCACCAAAGAGGCGCCGGGACAGGGAGGCACCGGGGAG.